This T cell receptor beta chain was sequenced during a study of T cells in Graves' hyperthyroidism and ophthalmopathy. Study-level results: A model of 13 V-J features distinguished ophthalmopathy from stable hyperthyroidism.

What was amplified from RNA transcripts were TCR beta CDR3 regions. During a first-round RT-PCR of the TCR CDR3, the HTBI primer set was used. TCRdb re-derived calls from the multiplex PCR reads in MiXCR, one entry per CDR3 protein. The sample has 500,000 to 650,000 distinct CDR3 sequences, about 14% seen once. In regard to this clonotype: Its antigen remains unknown.

CDR3 length: 13 residues. Germline values: CDR1 MDHEN, CDR2 SYDVKM. The V and J ends lost 4 bases and 7 bases respectively, with 10 bases between them. Sample: blood. The chain recombines TRBV28 with TRBJ2-2; a weak D match, TRBD2 (5 bases). This receptor was taken from a woman between 50 and 59 years old with Graves' ophthalmopathy. The CDR3 is CASSYGLYGELFF. DNA of the CDR3: TGTGCCAGCAGTTATGGACTTTACGGGGAGCTGTTTTTT. Full variable domain (remainder filled in from reference TRBV28 and TRBJ2-2): DVKVTQSSRYLVKRTGEKVFLECVQDMDHENMFWYRQDPGLGLRLIYFSYDVKMKEKGDIPEGYSVSREKKERFSLILESASTNQTSMYLCASSYGLYGELFFGEGSRLTVL.